Below, 6 T cell receptor beta chains from the same sample are listed, as sequenced in a study of beta chain features in type 1 diabetes. General study results and limits: TCRB CDR3 length was moderately but significantly reduced in all four CD4+ subsets of Type 1 diabetes patients.

Their antigen targets remain unknown. Expressed TCRB transcripts were sequenced because the entire RNA isolate underwent reverse transcription. The assay was immunoSEQ multiplex PCR, and TCRdb's table has in-frame clones only and misses some. The sample has roughly 150,000 clones; around 8.6% are singletons. Material: central memory CD4+ T cells from blood. The receptor set was obtained from a woman younger than 30 with type 1 diabetes.

This clone was detected a few times. The V gene is TRBV11-2, the J gene TRBJ2-7, with 9 bases identical to TRBD1. V dropped 1 base and J dropped 1; count of bases not matched to a gene: 5. The CDR3 sequence is 16 residues long. Looked up from germline, CDR1 is SGHAT and CDR2 is FQNNGV. The DNA for the CDR3 is TGTGCCAGCAGCTTAGTATTTGGACAGGGGTCCTACGAGCAGTACTTC. It translates to CASSLVFGQGSYEQYF.

The chain uses TRBV25-1 and TRBJ1-2, with TRBD1 matching over 7 bases. Germline lookup yields CDR1 MGHDK and CDR2 SYGVNS. Losses at the gene ends were 4 bases for V and 8 bases for J; bases not matched to a gene: 7. The CDR3 totals 13 residues. The CDR3 DNA sequence: TGTGCCAGCAGTGCCGCAGGGGGTGGCGGCTACACCTTC. Amino acid sequence: CASSAAGGGGYTF.

The genes are TRBV11-2 and TRBJ2-7; TRBD2 is a possible D gene (6 bases). V was pared by 0 bases and J by 3 bases, with 6 bases between. Germline-derived CDR1 and CDR2 are SGHAT and FQNNGV. This CDR3 has 13 residues. The CDR3 reads CASSLDGGYEQYF. The CDR3 DNA is TGTGCCAGCAGCTTAGACGGGGGCTACGAGCAGTACTTC.

The V call is TRBV5-4, the J call TRBJ2-7, with a tentative D call TRBD1 (6 bases). Germline V gene lookup returns CDR1 SGHNT and CDR2 YYREEE (reference sequence). The CDR3 extends over 13 amino acids. The V end was cut by 6 bases, the J end by 2 bases, with 12 bases between. The CDR3 nucleotides read TGTGCCAGCAACCGGCAGGGGACCTACGAGCAGTACTTC. Its protein is CASNRQGTYEQYF.

The gene calls are TRBV6-1 and TRBJ2-7, with D possibly TRBD2 on 6 matching bases. Germline lookup yields CDR1 MNHNS and CDR2 SASEGT. Between the trimmed V and J ends, which lost 6 bases and 3 bases, there was a span of 12 bases. The CDR3 is 13 residues long. The CDR3 loop is CASRGTYLYEQYF. In DNA, the CDR3 is TGTGCCAGCAGAGGGACTTATCTCTACGAGCAGTACTTC.

This chain connects TRBV27 to TRBJ2-1; tentatively, D is TRBD2 (6 bases). The CDR3 covers 14 residues. Germline V gene sequence: CDR1 MNHEY, CDR2 SMNVEV (reference sequence). V was shortened by 5 bases and J by 0 bases, with 8 bases between the two germline ends. The chain's CDR3 is CASSLTSSYNEQFF. The CDR3 DNA follows: TGTGCCAGCAGTCTGACTAGCTCCTACAATGAGCAGTTCTTC.